This T cell receptor beta chain was recovered during a study of T cell changes during pregnancy in multiple sclerosis. Measured with immunoSEQ multiplex PCR; TCRdb has only the in-frame clones, and not every one. In the table there are about 40,000 clones, about 92% of which are singletons. J lost 4 bases, V lost 4 bases, and 6 bases had no gene match. CDR1 and CDR2 (germline): SNHLY, FYNNEI. There are 16 residues in the CDR3. V and J are TRBV2 and TRBJ2-2, with 10 nucleotides matching TRBD1. This TCR came from a female donor with multiple sclerosis, enrolled in a pregnancy study. The source material was CD4+ T cells from peripheral blood mononuclear cells, sampled in the first trimester of pregnancy. CDR3 sequence reads: CASSARTGGSTGELFF. DNA for the CDR3: TGTGCCAGCAGTGCCCGGACAGGGGGTAGCACCGGGGAGCTGTTTTTT.